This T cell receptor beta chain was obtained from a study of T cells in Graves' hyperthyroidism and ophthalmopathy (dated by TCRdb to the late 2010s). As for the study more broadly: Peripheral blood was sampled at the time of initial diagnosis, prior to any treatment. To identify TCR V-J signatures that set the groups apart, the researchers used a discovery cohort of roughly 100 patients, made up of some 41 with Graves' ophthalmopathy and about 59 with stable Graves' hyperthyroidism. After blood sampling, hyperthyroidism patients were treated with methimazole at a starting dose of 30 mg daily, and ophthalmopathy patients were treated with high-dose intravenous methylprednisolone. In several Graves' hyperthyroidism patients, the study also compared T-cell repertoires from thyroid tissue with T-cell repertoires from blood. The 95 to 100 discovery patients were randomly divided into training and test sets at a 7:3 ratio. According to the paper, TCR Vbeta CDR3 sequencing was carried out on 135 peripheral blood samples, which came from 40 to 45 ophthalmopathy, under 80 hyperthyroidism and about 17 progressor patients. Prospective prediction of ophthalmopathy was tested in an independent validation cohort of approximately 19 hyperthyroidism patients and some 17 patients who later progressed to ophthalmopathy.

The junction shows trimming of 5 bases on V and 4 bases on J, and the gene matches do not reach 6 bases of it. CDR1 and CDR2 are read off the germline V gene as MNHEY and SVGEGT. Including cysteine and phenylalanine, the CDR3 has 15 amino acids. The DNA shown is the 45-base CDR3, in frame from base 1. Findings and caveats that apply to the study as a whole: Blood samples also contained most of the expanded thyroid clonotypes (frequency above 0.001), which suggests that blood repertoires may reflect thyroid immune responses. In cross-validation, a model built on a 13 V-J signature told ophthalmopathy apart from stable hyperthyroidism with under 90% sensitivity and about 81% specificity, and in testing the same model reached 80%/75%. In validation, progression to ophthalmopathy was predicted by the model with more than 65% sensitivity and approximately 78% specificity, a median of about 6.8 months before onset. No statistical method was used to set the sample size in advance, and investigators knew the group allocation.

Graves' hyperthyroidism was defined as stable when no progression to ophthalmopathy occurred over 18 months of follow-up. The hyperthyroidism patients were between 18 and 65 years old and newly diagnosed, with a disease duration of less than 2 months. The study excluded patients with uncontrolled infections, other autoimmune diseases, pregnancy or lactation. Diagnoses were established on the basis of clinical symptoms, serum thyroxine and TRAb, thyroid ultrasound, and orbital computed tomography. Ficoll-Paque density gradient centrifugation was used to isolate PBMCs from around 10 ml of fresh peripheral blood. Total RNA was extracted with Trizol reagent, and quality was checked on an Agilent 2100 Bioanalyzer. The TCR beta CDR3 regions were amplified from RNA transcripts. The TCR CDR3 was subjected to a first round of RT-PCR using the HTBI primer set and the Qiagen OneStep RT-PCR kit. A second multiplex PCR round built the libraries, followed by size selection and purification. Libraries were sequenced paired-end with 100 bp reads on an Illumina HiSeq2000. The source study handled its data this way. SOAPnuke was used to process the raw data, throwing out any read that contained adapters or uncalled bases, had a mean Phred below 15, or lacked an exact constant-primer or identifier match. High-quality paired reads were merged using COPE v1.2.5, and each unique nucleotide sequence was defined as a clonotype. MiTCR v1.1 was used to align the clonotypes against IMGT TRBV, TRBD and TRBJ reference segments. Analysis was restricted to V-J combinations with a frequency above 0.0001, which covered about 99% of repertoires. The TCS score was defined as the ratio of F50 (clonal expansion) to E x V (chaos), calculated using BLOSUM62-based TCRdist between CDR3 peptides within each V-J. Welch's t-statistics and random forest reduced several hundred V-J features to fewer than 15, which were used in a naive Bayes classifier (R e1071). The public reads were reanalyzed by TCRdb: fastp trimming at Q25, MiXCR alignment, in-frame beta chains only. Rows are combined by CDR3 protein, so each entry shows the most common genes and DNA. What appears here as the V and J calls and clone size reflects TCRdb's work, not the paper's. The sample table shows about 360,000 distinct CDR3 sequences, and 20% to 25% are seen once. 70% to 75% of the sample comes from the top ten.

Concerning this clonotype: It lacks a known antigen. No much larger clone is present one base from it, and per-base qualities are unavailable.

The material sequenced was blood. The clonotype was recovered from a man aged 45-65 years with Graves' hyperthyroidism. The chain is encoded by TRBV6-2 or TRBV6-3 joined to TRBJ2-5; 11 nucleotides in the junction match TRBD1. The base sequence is TGTGCCAGCAGTGTCCGGGACAGGGGGTCAGAGACCCAGTACTTC. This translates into CASSVRDRGSETQYF.